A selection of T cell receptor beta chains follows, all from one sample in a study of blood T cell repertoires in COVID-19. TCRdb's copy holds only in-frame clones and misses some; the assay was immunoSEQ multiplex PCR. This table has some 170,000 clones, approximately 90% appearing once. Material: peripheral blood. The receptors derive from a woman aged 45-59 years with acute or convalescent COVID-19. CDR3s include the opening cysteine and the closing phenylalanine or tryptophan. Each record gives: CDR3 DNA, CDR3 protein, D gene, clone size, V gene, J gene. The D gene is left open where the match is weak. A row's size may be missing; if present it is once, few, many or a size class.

CDR3nt: TGTGCCAGCAGTGAGGCAGGGGTCACCGGGGAGCTGTTTTTT
CDR3aa: CASSEAGVTGELFF
d_gene: -
abundance: -
v_gene: TRBV25-1
j_gene: TRBJ2-2

CDR3nt: TGTGCCGACATCCAGGGTACTGAAGCTTTCTTT
CDR3aa: CADIQGTEAFF
d_gene: -
abundance: -
v_gene: TRBV30
j_gene: TRBJ1-1

CDR3nt: TGTGCCAGCAGCTTTGGACTAGCGGGAGGGCATGGAGATACGCAGTATTTT
CDR3aa: CASSFGLAGGHGDTQYF
d_gene: TRBD2
abundance: -
v_gene: TRBV7-2
j_gene: TRBJ2-3

CDR3nt: TGTGCCAGCTCACCACCAGCGAACTATGGCTACACCTTC
CDR3aa: CASSPPANYGYTF
d_gene: -
abundance: once
v_gene: TRBV18
j_gene: TRBJ1-2

CDR3nt: TGTGCCACCGGGGGGACAGGGGAATCGTATGGCTACACCTTC
CDR3aa: CATGGTGESYGYTF
d_gene: TRBD1
abundance: -
v_gene: TRBV24-1
j_gene: TRBJ1-2

CDR3nt: TGCGCCAGCAGCCACTTCCAGGGGGCCCAGGGCTACACCTTC
CDR3aa: CASSHFQGAQGYTF
d_gene: TRBD1
abundance: -
v_gene: TRBV4-3
j_gene: TRBJ1-2

CDR3nt: TGTGCCAGCAGCCTTAGCGGGAGCTCCTACAATGAGCAGTTCTTC
CDR3aa: CASSLSGSSYNEQFF
d_gene: TRBD2
abundance: once
v_gene: TRBV27
j_gene: TRBJ2-1

CDR3nt: TGTGCCAGCAGCAGGGGGCTGAGCACTGAAGCTTTCTTT
CDR3aa: CASSRGLSTEAFF
d_gene: TRBD1
abundance: -
v_gene: TRBV2
j_gene: TRBJ1-1

CDR3nt: TGCGCCAGCAGCTTCGAGGGGGCGGGCACTGAAGCTTTCTTT
CDR3aa: CASSFEGAGTEAFF
d_gene: TRBD1
abundance: -
v_gene: TRBV5-1
j_gene: TRBJ1-1

CDR3nt: TGTGCCAGCACCAAAAAGACAGGGGGGGCCGAGCAGTACTTC
CDR3aa: CASTKKTGGAEQYF
d_gene: TRBD1
abundance: -
v_gene: TRBV5-4
j_gene: TRBJ2-7

CDR3nt: TGTGCCATCGCGGGACCCACAGATACGCAGTATTTT
CDR3aa: CAIAGPTDTQYF
d_gene: -
abundance: -
v_gene: TRBV10-3
j_gene: TRBJ2-3

CDR3nt: TGTGCCAGCAGTTACTCGATAGCGGGGGCCGGGGAGACCCAGTACTTC
CDR3aa: CASSYSIAGAGETQYF
d_gene: TRBD2
abundance: -
v_gene: TRBV6-5
j_gene: TRBJ2-5

CDR3nt: TGTGCCAGCAGCCCAAACCGGGACACATATAACTATGGCTACACCTTC
CDR3aa: CASSPNRDTYNYGYTF
d_gene: -
abundance: -
v_gene: TRBV7-9
j_gene: TRBJ1-2

CDR3nt: TGTGCCAGCAGTCTAGCCCTGTGGACAGTAGCTAACTATGGCTACACCTTC
CDR3aa: CASSLALWTVANYGYTF
d_gene: -
abundance: -
v_gene: TRBV27
j_gene: TRBJ1-2

CDR3nt: TGTGCCAGCAGTCTTTCGGGGCAAGAGACCCAGTACTTC
CDR3aa: CASSLSGQETQYF
d_gene: -
abundance: -
v_gene: TRBV12-3/TRBV12-4
j_gene: TRBJ2-5

CDR3nt: TGTGCCAGCAGCTTGGGGGGGACAGGTTCTTGGGGCTACACCTTC
CDR3aa: CASSLGGTGSWGYTF
d_gene: TRBD1
abundance: -
v_gene: TRBV5-4
j_gene: TRBJ1-2

CDR3nt: TGTGCCAGCTCACTCGTACCGGGACAGGGTACCCATGGCTACACCTTC
CDR3aa: CASSLVPGQGTHGYTF
d_gene: TRBD1
abundance: -
v_gene: TRBV18
j_gene: TRBJ1-2

CDR3nt: TGTGCCAGCAGCCAGGACTACAGGGGGGGAAACACCATATATTTT
CDR3aa: CASSQDYRGGNTIYF
d_gene: TRBD1
abundance: -
v_gene: TRBV3-1/TRBV3-2
j_gene: TRBJ1-3

CDR3nt: TGTGCCAGCAGCTTAACGGTGGATACGCAGTATTTT
CDR3aa: CASSLTVDTQYF
d_gene: -
abundance: -
v_gene: TRBV11-3
j_gene: TRBJ2-3

CDR3nt: TGCGCCAGCAGCCCGGACAGATCTCACTTCGTTCACGAGCAGTACTTC
CDR3aa: CASSPDRSHFVHEQYF
d_gene: -
abundance: -
v_gene: TRBV5-1
j_gene: TRBJ2-7

CDR3nt: TGTGCCAGCAGTGGACAGGGAAAGTTAGGGAAACTGTTTTTT
CDR3aa: CASSGQGKLGKLFF
d_gene: TRBD1
abundance: once
v_gene: TRBV28
j_gene: TRBJ1-4

CDR3nt: TGTGCCAGCAGCGCGGGACAGGGAACAGATACGCAGTATTTT
CDR3aa: CASSAGQGTDTQYF
d_gene: TRBD1
abundance: -
v_gene: TRBV5-4
j_gene: TRBJ2-3

CDR3nt: TGCAGCGTGGGGGACAGAGATAATCAGCCCCAGCATTTT
CDR3aa: CSVGDRDNQPQHF
d_gene: TRBD1
abundance: -
v_gene: TRBV29-1
j_gene: TRBJ1-5

CDR3nt: TGCAGCGTTGAATTGTGGTCAGGGCCTTCGGCTTTCTTT
CDR3aa: CSVELWSGPSAFF
d_gene: -
abundance: few
v_gene: TRBV29-1
j_gene: TRBJ1-1

CDR3nt: TGTGCCAGCAGTACAGGCCCAGGGGACTACGAGCAGTACTTC
CDR3aa: CASSTGPGDYEQYF
d_gene: -
abundance: -
v_gene: TRBV27
j_gene: TRBJ2-7

CDR3nt: TGTGCCAGCTCACCCCTACAGGAGTTTATCGATGGCTACACCTTC
CDR3aa: CASSPLQEFIDGYTF
d_gene: -
abundance: once
v_gene: TRBV18
j_gene: TRBJ1-2

CDR3nt: TGTGCCAGCAGCACCCGGGGTGGTTCGGACAATGAGCAGTTCTTC
CDR3aa: CASSTRGGSDNEQFF
d_gene: -
abundance: -
v_gene: TRBV7-9
j_gene: TRBJ2-1

CDR3nt: TGTGCCTGGAGTGGGCGGGGGCAGGGTCAGCCCCAGCATTTT
CDR3aa: CAWSGRGQGQPQHF
d_gene: -
abundance: -
v_gene: TRBV30
j_gene: TRBJ1-5

CDR3nt: TGTGCCAGAAGCTTGGGAGGGGGACAGAGGGGCTATGGCTACACCTTC
CDR3aa: CARSLGGGQRGYGYTF
d_gene: TRBD1
abundance: -
v_gene: TRBV5-3
j_gene: TRBJ1-2

CDR3nt: TGCGCCAGCAGCTTGACAGGCTCTGGAAACACCATATATTTT
CDR3aa: CASSLTGSGNTIYF
d_gene: -
abundance: -
v_gene: TRBV5-1
j_gene: TRBJ1-3

CDR3nt: TGTGCCAGCAGCGTCGAGAGGAACACTGAAGCTTTCTTT
CDR3aa: CASSVERNTEAFF
d_gene: -
abundance: few
v_gene: TRBV7-2
j_gene: TRBJ1-1

CDR3nt: TGTGCCAGCAGCCGGGGACAGGGTAACAATGAGCAGTTCTTC
CDR3aa: CASSRGQGNNEQFF
d_gene: TRBD1
abundance: -
v_gene: TRBV7-3
j_gene: TRBJ2-1

CDR3nt: TGTGCCAGCAGCCAATCTCGGACAGGGTATCCCCATAACTATGGCTACACCTTC
CDR3aa: CASSQSRTGYPHNYGYTF
d_gene: TRBD1
abundance: -
v_gene: TRBV4-2
j_gene: TRBJ1-2

CDR3nt: TGTGCCAGCAGCCCCCAGGGAAGTGGCTATGGCTACACCTTC
CDR3aa: CASSPQGSGYGYTF
d_gene: -
abundance: -
v_gene: TRBV2
j_gene: TRBJ1-2

CDR3nt: TGTGCCAGTAGTATATTAAGACAGACGAACACCGGGGAGCTGTTTTTT
CDR3aa: CASSILRQTNTGELFF
d_gene: -
abundance: -
v_gene: TRBV19
j_gene: TRBJ2-2

CDR3nt: TGTGCCACTTCAGCCCCTGGGACAGGCGAGCAGTACTTC
CDR3aa: CATSAPGTGEQYF
d_gene: TRBD1
abundance: -
v_gene: TRBV18
j_gene: TRBJ2-7

CDR3nt: TGTGCCAGCAAAACCGGGACAGGGATGTTCTATGGCTACACCTTC
CDR3aa: CASKTGTGMFYGYTF
d_gene: TRBD1
abundance: few
v_gene: TRBV27
j_gene: TRBJ1-2

CDR3nt: TGTGCCAGTCGGGGTTTTTTTGACACTGAAGCTTTCTTT
CDR3aa: CASRGFFDTEAFF
d_gene: -
abundance: -
v_gene: TRBV6-5
j_gene: TRBJ1-1

CDR3nt: TGTGCCAGCAGCCAATTTGGAGAAGGGGATGGAGGGAACACCATATATTTT
CDR3aa: CASSQFGEGDGGNTIYF
d_gene: -
abundance: -
v_gene: TRBV3-1/TRBV3-2
j_gene: TRBJ1-3

CDR3nt: TGTGCCAGTAGTCCTGTCCTACGCGAGACCCAGTACTTC
CDR3aa: CASSPVLRETQYF
d_gene: -
abundance: -
v_gene: TRBV19
j_gene: TRBJ2-5

CDR3nt: TGTGCCAGCAGCGTAGCCCACGCGACAGATACGCAGTATTTT
CDR3aa: CASSVAHATDTQYF
d_gene: -
abundance: -
v_gene: TRBV9
j_gene: TRBJ2-3

CDR3nt: TGCGCCAGCAGCTTGCGGGCCGTAGGCAGCCGGGGCTATGGCTACACCTTC
CDR3aa: CASSLRAVGSRGYGYTF
d_gene: -
abundance: -
v_gene: TRBV5-1
j_gene: TRBJ1-2

CDR3nt: TGTGCCAGCACCCGGACAGGGGTTACTGAAGCTTTCTTT
CDR3aa: CASTRTGVTEAFF
d_gene: TRBD1
abundance: -
v_gene: TRBV6-6
j_gene: TRBJ1-1

CDR3nt: TGTGCCAGCAGCGTAGATTTCGACAGGGCGAGCTATGGCTACACCTTC
CDR3aa: CASSVDFDRASYGYTF
d_gene: TRBD1
abundance: few
v_gene: TRBV9
j_gene: TRBJ1-2

CDR3nt: TGTGCCAGCAGCCCCCTCACAGGGTTTATAACCTTC
CDR3aa: CASSPLTGFITF
d_gene: -
abundance: -
v_gene: TRBV28
j_gene: TRBJ1-2

CDR3nt: TGTGCCAGCAGCTTGGTCGAGACAGCCTTACTGGAGCAGTACTTC
CDR3aa: CASSLVETALLEQYF
d_gene: -
abundance: -
v_gene: TRBV7-8
j_gene: TRBJ2-7

CDR3nt: TGTGCCAGCAATTCACAAGGTTGGGAGGGTGGCTACACCTTC
CDR3aa: CASNSQGWEGGYTF
d_gene: -
abundance: -
v_gene: TRBV27
j_gene: TRBJ1-2

CDR3nt: TGTGCCTGGAGCGGGGGGCAGGGTTGGTATGGCTACACCTTC
CDR3aa: CAWSGGQGWYGYTF
d_gene: -
abundance: -
v_gene: TRBV30
j_gene: TRBJ1-2

CDR3nt: TGTGCCAGCAGTAACCTGGGGGTAGCGGGAGTATACGAGCAGTACTTC
CDR3aa: CASSNLGVAGVYEQYF
d_gene: TRBD2
abundance: -
v_gene: TRBV6-2/TRBV6-3
j_gene: TRBJ2-7

CDR3nt: TGTGCCAGCAGCCGAACGGACTATGGCTACACCTTC
CDR3aa: CASSRTDYGYTF
d_gene: -
abundance: -
v_gene: TRBV11-2
j_gene: TRBJ1-2

CDR3nt: TGTGCCAGCAGCTATGGACTAGCGGGGGGGCCCTATGAGCAGTTCTTC
CDR3aa: CASSYGLAGGPYEQFF
d_gene: TRBD2
abundance: -
v_gene: TRBV7-6
j_gene: TRBJ2-1